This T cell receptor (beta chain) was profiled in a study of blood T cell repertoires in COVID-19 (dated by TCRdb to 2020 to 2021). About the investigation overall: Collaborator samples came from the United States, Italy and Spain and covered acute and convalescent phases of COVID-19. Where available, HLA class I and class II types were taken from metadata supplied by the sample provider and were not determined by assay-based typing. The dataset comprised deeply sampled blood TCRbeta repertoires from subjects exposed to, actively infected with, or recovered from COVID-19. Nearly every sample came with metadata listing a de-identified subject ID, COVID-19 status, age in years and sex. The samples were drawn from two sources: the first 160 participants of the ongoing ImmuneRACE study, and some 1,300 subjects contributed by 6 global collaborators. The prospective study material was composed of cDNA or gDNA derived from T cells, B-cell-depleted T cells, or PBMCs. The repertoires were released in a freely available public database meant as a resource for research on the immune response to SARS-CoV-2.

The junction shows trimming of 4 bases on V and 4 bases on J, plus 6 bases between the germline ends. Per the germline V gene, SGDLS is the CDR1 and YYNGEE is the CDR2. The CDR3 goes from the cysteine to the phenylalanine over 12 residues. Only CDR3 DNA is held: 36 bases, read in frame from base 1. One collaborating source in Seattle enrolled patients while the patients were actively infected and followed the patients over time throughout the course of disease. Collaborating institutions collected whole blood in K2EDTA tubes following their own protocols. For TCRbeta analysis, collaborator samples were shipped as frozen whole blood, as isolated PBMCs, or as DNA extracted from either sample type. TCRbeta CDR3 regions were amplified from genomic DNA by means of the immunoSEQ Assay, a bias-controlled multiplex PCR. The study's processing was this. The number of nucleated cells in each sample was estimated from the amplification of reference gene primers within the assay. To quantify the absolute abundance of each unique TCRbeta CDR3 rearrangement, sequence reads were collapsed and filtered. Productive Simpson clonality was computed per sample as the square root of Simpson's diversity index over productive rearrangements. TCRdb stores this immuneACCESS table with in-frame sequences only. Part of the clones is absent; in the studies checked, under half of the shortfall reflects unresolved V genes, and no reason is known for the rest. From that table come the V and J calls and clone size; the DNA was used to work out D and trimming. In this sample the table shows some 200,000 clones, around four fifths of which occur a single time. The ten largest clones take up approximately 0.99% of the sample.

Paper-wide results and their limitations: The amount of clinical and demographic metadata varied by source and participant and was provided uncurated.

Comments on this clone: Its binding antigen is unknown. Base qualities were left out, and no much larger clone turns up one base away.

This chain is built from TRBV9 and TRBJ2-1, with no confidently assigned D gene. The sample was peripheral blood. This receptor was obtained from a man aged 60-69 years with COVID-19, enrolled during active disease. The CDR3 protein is CASSLRYNEQFF. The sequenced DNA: TGTGCCAGCAGCCTCAGGTACAATGAGCAGTTCTTC.